This T cell receptor (beta chain) was obtained from a study of chemoradiotherapy in HPV16-positive cancers. Study summary: Candidate HPV-specific T-cell clones and common TCR motifs came from functional assays in a couple of HPV16-positive patients. Study-wide findings and caveats: The functional HPV-specific definition rests on just two HPV16-positive patients.

The table came from immunoSEQ multiplex PCR; TCRdb's copy has only in-frame clones and leaves some out. The sample carries 9,400 or so clones, around 73% recorded once. On this clone: Its antigen is unknown.

V dropped 4 bases and J dropped 2 bases, with 9 bases sitting between them. Germline lookup yields CDR1 SGHTA and CDR2 FQGNSA. This CDR3 contains 13 residues. Sample acquisition took place from a patient who underwent chemoradiotherapy. The chain combines TRBV7-2 with TRBJ2-7; tentatively, D is TRBD1 (6 bases). The TCR comes from a human donor with HPV-associated anogenital cancer. CDR3 in amino acids: CASSSGVAYEQYF. DNA for the CDR3: TGTGCCAGCAGCTCAGGGGTCGCCTACGAGCAGTACTTC.